This paragraph reports one TCR beta chain. Its antigen remains unknown. This specimen comes from a study of T-cell reconstitution after alpha-beta-depleted transplantation in children. The study, taken as a whole, reports: After transplant, at about two months, alpha-beta T cells were reportedly derived from several hundred expanded graft clones. T-cell counts and diversity at one year following transplant were attributed mainly to newly produced T cells.

A TCRbeta library incorporating unique molecular identifiers was prepared. In TCRdb, the PCR reads were re-called with MiXCR into one record per CDR3 protein. This sample has around 64,000 distinct CDR3 sequences, with 11% found just once. This CDR3 contains 14 residues. Trimming removed 2 bases at V and 0 bases at J, with 5 bases between. The V gene's germline CDR1 is MNHEY and CDR2 SVGEGT. The specimen was PBMCs, collected before TCRalphabeta/CD19-depleted stem cell transplant. The chain is built from TRBV6-2 or TRBV6-3 and TRBJ1-5; no clear D gene. The sequence came from a boy between 10 and 17 years old with acute myeloid leukemia, due to receive a stem cell transplant. The DNA of the CDR3 is TGTGCCAGCAGTTACCGGTTTAGCAATCAGCCCCAGCATTTT. Translated: CASSYRFSNQPQHF.